A single sample gave rise to the 30 T cell receptor beta chains below, sequenced in a study of cytomegalovirus exposure and HLA in healthy donors. It was with 60 Vbeta and 13 Jbeta primers that the PCR ran. Sequencing was performed with immunoSEQ multiplex PCR; in TCRdb, only in-frame clones are kept and a portion is missing. The sample data list just over 200,000 clones. Sequencing input: PBMCs. These receptors all come from a girl aged 2 to 10 in good health and CMV-seropositive.

V gene TRBV14 combines with J gene TRBJ2-1; 8 bases line up with TRBD1. V lost 0 bases, J lost 4 bases, and 2 bases stayed unmatched. Germline-derived CDR1 and CDR2 are SGHDN and FVKESK. CDR3 length: 15 amino acids. This CDR3 is CASSQERQGYNEQFF. The CDR3 DNA reads as TGTGCCAGCAGCCAAGAGAGACAGGGGTACAATGAGCAGTTCTTC.

V and J are TRBV11-2 and TRBJ2-5; D is undetermined. In germline, CDR1 is SGHAT, CDR2 FQNNGV. The CDR3 loop spans 14 amino acids. V lost 1 base and J 2 bases, leaving 8 bases between the germline ends. The CDR3, as DNA: TGTGCCAGCAGCTTAGTACAGCCACAAGAGACCCAGTACTTC. Protein product: CASSLVQPQETQYF.

The rearrangement links TRBV4-1 to TRBJ2-4; the D is unclear. The germline V gene encodes CDR1 MGHRA and CDR2 YSYEKL. The CDR3 is 15 amino acids. Trimming cost V 4 bases and J 0 bases, with 10 bases left between them. The CDR3 DNA follows: TGCGCCAGCAGCCTACAGACGTTAGCCAAAAACATTCAGTACTTC. It encodes CASSLQTLAKNIQYF.

The gene calls are TRBV11-2 and TRBJ2-7; 9 nucleotides align to TRBD2. The CDR3 is 16 amino acids. Germline CDR1 is SGHAT and CDR2 is FQNNGV. J lost 6 bases, V lost 0 bases, and 9 bases had no gene match. The CDR3 protein is CASSLDFAGGPVEQYF. CDR3 bases: TGTGCCAGCAGCTTAGATTTTGCGGGAGGGCCGGTCGAGCAGTACTTC.

The chain links TRBV27 to TRBJ2-7; TRBD1 agrees at 7 bases. J was trimmed by 0 bases and V by 5 bases; bases with no gene match: 10. Germline assignment: CDR1 MNHEY and CDR2 SMNVEV (reference sequence). This CDR3 has 16 amino acids. CDR3 bases: TGTGCCAGCAGTATTCTCCCGGGACAGAGCTCCTACGAGCAGTACTTC. This sequence encodes CASSILPGQSSYEQYF.

The chain couples TRBV7-9 to TRBJ2-1; 12 bases match TRBD2. Germline CDR1 is SEHNR and CDR2 is FQNEAQ (reference sequence). This CDR3 spans 14 amino acids. The trim removed 6 bases at V and 6 bases at J, leaving 3 bases unmatched. CDR3 sequence: CASRGGLAGNEQFF. Written as DNA, the CDR3 is TGTGCCAGCAGGGGGGGACTAGCGGGCAATGAGCAGTTCTTC.

This rearrangement joins TRBV6-1 to TRBJ2-3; 10 bases fit TRBD2. Germline V gene sequence: CDR1 MNHNS, CDR2 SASEGT. V trimming: 4 bases; J trimming: 0 bases; junction bases outside the gene matches: 7. The CDR3 runs 17 residues. The CDR3 DNA reads TGTGCCAGCAGTGCCCGGACTAGCGGTCCTAGCACAGATACGCAGTATTTT. Its protein is CASSARTSGPSTDTQYF.

The chain links TRBV4-1 to TRBJ2-2; 8 bases map to TRBD1. Trimming cost V 4 bases and J 1 base; bases outside gene matches: 5. The CDR3 is 16 amino acids. CDR1 and CDR2 (germline): MGHRA, YSYEKL. CDR3 nucleotide sequence: TGCGCCAGCAGCCCTTCGGACAGGGAGAACACCGGGGAGCTGTTTTTT. This encodes CASSPSDRENTGELFF.

This chain uses TRBV5-6 with TRBJ1-6; D remains unclear. From germline, CDR1 is SGHDT and CDR2 YYEEEE. This CDR3 has 17 residues. The ends were cut back, 0 bases at V and 2 bases at J, with 12 bases in the middle. CDR3 DNA sequence: TGTGCCAGCAGCTTGGAGCCAGGAGGCCCCTATAATTCACCCCTCCACTTT. This translates into CASSLEPGGPYNSPLHF.

J is TRBJ1-1 and V is TRBV6-1, with 8 bases lining up with TRBD1. CDR1 MNHNS and CDR2 SASEGT come from the germline V gene. Trimming removed 7 bases from V and 5 bases from J; junction bases left unmatched: 12. CDR3 length equals 15 residues. In DNA, the CDR3 is TGTGCCAGCAATGATACGGGACAGGCGGGAACTGAAGCTTTCTTT. This gives the protein CASNDTGQAGTEAFF.

The chain combines TRBV19 with TRBJ2-2, with D uncertain. CDR3 length: 14 amino acids. Per the germline V gene, CDR1 is LNHDA and CDR2 is SQIVND (reference sequence). The V and J ends lost 2 bases and 0 bases respectively, with 4 bases between them. CDR3: CASSILANTGELFF. As DNA, the CDR3 is TGTGCCAGTAGTATACTAGCGAACACCGGGGAGCTGTTTTTT.

The chain is built from TRBV11-3 and TRBJ1-2; D is unclear. Trimming took 0 bases from V and 6 from J, leaving 11 bases between them. Germline V gene sequence: CDR1 SGHNT, CDR2 YENEEA. The CDR3 runs to 14 residues. CDR3 protein: CASSLDSTGNGYTF. The CDR3 nucleotides read TGTGCCAGCAGCTTAGATTCAACGGGAAATGGCTACACCTTC. Drawing the rest from reference TRBV11-3 and TRBJ1-2, the complete variable domain is EAGVVQSPRYKIIEKKQPVAFWCNPISGHNTLYWYLQNLGQGPELLIRYENEEAVDDSQLPKDRFSAERLKGVDSTLKIQPAELGDSAVYLCASSLDSTGNGYTFGSGTRLTVV.

CDR3 DNA sequence: TGTGCCTGGAGTGTAAAGGGGATTAATGGCTACACCTTC. This translates into CAWSVKGINGYTF. The chain carries TRBV30 and TRBJ1-2, with D maybe TRBD1 (5 bases). Germline CDR1 is GTSNPN and CDR2 is SVGIG (reference sequence). The CDR3 has 13 residues. V was shortened by 0 bases and J by 6 bases, with 11 bases between the two germline ends.

CDR3 DNA: TGTGCCAGCATCTCCAACCCGGGACAGAGCAAAGAGACCCAGTACTTC. This sequence encodes CASISNPGQSKETQYF. The chain links TRBV6-6 to TRBJ2-5; 7 bases fit TRBD1. With 7 bases clipped from V and 3 bases from J, the junction kept 14 bases outside the gene matches. The CDR3 contains 16 residues. Germline CDR1 and CDR2: MNHNY and SVGAGI (reference sequence).

This chain links TRBV6-5 with TRBJ1-2, with D possibly TRBD1 on 5 matching bases. The germline V gene encodes CDR1 MNHEY and CDR2 SVGAGI. This CDR3 has 13 residues. Between the trimmed V and J ends, which lost 0 bases and 8 bases, there was a span of 10 bases. CDR3 protein: CASSYSVGGGYTF. CDR3 nucleotide sequence: TGTGCCAGCAGTTACTCGGTGGGGGGAGGCTACACCTTC.

The CDR3 bases are TGTGCCAGTAGTATAGTGTCTTGGACTAGCGGGAGAGGAGAGCAGTTCTTC. It is translated as CASSIVSWTSGRGEQFF. This rearrangement joins TRBV19 to TRBJ2-1, with 13 bases identical to TRBD2. Per germline, CDR1 LNHDA and CDR2 SQIVND (reference sequence). The CDR3 runs to 17 residues. V was pared by 1 base and J by 10 bases, with 10 bases of the junction left unmatched. Together with reference TRBV19 and TRBJ2-1, the CDR3 gives the full variable domain: DGGITQSPKYLFRKEGQNVTLSCEQNLNHDAMYWYRQDPGQGLRLIYYSQIVNDFQKGDIAEGYSVSREKKESFPLTVTSAQKNPTAFYLCASSIVSWTSGRGEQFFGPGTRLTVL.

The chain recombines TRBV7-9 with TRBJ2-5; no reliable D call. The CDR3 spans 12 residues. Trimming took off 4 bases at V and 5 bases at J, with 8 bases between the two ends. CDR1 is SEHNR, CDR2 FQNEAQ, per germline (reference sequence). CDR3 coding DNA: TGTGCCAGCAGCTCCCAGGCGGAGACCCAGTACTTC. Translated, it gives CASSSQAETQYF.

This sequence joins TRBV5-6 and TRBJ1-1, with D hard to call. Trimming took 0 bases from V and 6 from J, leaving 9 bases between them. The germline V gene has CDR1 SGHDT and CDR2 YYEEEE. The CDR3 extends over 13 amino acids. The CDR3 bases are TGTGCCAGCAGCTTGGGGAGAAACCCTGAAGCTTTCTTT. Translating it yields CASSLGRNPEAFF.

The chain carries TRBV27 and TRBJ2-7; 16 bases align to TRBD2. Germline V gene data show CDR1 as MNHEY and CDR2 as SMNVEV (reference sequence). This CDR3 is 17 amino acids long. The V and J ends lost 5 bases and 7 bases, in that order; junction bases with no gene match: 11. The DNA of the CDR3 is TGTGCCAGCAGTCCAGGGACTAGCGGGAGGGGTGGAAGGGAGCAGTACTTC. Translated: CASSPGTSGRGGREQYF.

The gene calls are TRBV18 and TRBJ2-7; 11 bases are shared with TRBD2. The CDR3 is 16 residues long. The germline gives CDR1 KGHSH, CDR2 LQKENI. V lost 5 bases and J lost 5; bases outside the gene matches: 11. The CDR3 loop is CASSVLAGGEADEQYF. CDR3 bases: TGTGCCAGCTCAGTGTTAGCGGGAGGGGAAGCGGACGAGCAGTACTTC. Filled out from reference TRBV18 and TRBJ2-7, the complete variable domain reads NAGVMQNPRHLVRRRGQEARLRCSPMKGHSHVYWYRQLPEEGLKFMVYLQKENIIDESGMPKERFSAEFPKEGPSILRIQQVVRGDSAAYFCASSVLAGGEADEQYFGPGTRLTVT.

V is TRBV7-9 and J is TRBJ2-3; 10 positions agree with TRBD2. This CDR3 is 15 amino acids long. Germline V lookup: CDR1 SEHNR, CDR2 FQNEAQ (reference sequence). Trimming removed 11 bases from V and 2 bases from J; junction bases left unmatched: 10. The CDR3 reads CAGWGTSDPTDTQYF. DNA of the CDR3: TGTGCCGGGTGGGGGACTAGCGACCCCACAGATACGCAGTATTTT. Full variable domain (outside the CDR3, taken from reference TRBV7-9 and TRBJ2-3): DTGVSQNPRHKITKRGQNVTFRCDPISEHNRLYWYRQTLGQGPEFLTYFQNEAQLEKSRLLSDRFSAERPKGSFSTLEIQRTEQGDSAMYLCAGWGTSDPTDTQYFGPGTRLTVL.

CDR3 region: CASSFRQVNQPQHF. The CDR3 nucleotides read TGTGCCAGCAGCTTCAGACAGGTTAATCAGCCCCAGCATTTT. The chain joins TRBV5-4 to TRBJ1-5, with D possibly matching TRBD1 (6 bases). The CDR3 extends over 14 amino acids. Germline CDR1 is SGHNT and CDR2 is YYREEE (reference sequence). V was shortened by 2 bases and J by 4 bases, with 10 bases between the two germline ends.

The rearrangement uses TRBV21-1 and TRBJ2-3; whether TRBD2, the table's D call, matches the DNA was not checked. TRBV21-1 is termed a pseudogene. The CDR3 consists of 18 residues. The CDR3 region has the DNA TGTGCCAGCAGCTCACGCCTGCTAGCGGGAGGCCTCACAGATACGCAGTATTTT. Amino acids: CASSSRLLAGGLTDTQYF.

The chain carries TRBV9 and TRBJ2-1, with 7 nucleotides matching TRBD2. The CDR3 contains 15 residues. CDR1 and CDR2 from the germline V gene are SGDLS and YYNGEE. The V gene end was trimmed by 3 bases and the J gene end by 5 bases; junction bases not matched to a gene: 8. Here the CDR3 reads CASSAGTSVNNEQFF. The CDR3 DNA reads TGTGCCAGCAGCGCCGGCACTAGCGTAAACAATGAGCAGTTCTTC. The whole variable domain, remainder taken from reference TRBV9 and TRBJ2-1, is DSGVTQTPKHLITATGQRVTLRCSPRSGDLSVYWYQQSLDQGLQFLIQYYNGEERAKGNILERFSAQQFPDLHSELNLSSLELGDSALYFCASSAGTSVNNEQFFGPGTRLTVL.

The chain employs TRBV19 and TRBJ2-3, with 8 bases matching TRBD1. With V trimmed by 3 bases and J by 1 base, 6 bases remained unmatched. Germline V gives CDR1 LNHDA, CDR2 SQIVND (reference sequence). The CDR3 has 16 residues. The CDR3 DNA is TGTGCCAGTAGTATTGGGCAGGGGGCAGGCACAGATACGCAGTATTTT. It is translated as CASSIGQGAGTDTQYF.

The rearrangement links TRBV28 to TRBJ2-5; 10 nucleotides match TRBD2. V lost 5 bases and J lost 7; bases outside the gene matches: 10. Germline-derived CDR1 and CDR2 are MDHEN and SYDVKM. The CDR3 contains 15 residues. The CDR3 DNA reads TGTGCCAGCAGTCCCAGTGGAGCGGGAGGGACGACCCAGTACTTC. Translating it yields CASSPSGAGGTTQYF.

The gene calls are TRBV18 and TRBJ1-4; D unresolved. CDR1 and CDR2 (germline): KGHSH, LQKENI. Trimming left V 5 bases short and J 7 bases short, with 20 bases between. The CDR3 has 16 residues. The CDR3 region is CASSSLRRETGEKLFF. The CDR3 region has the DNA TGTGCCAGCTCATCATTACGACGGGAGACGGGTGAAAAACTGTTTTTT.

The chain has TRBV27 and TRBJ1-5, with D hard to call. Germline V gene data show CDR1 as MNHEY and CDR2 as SMNVEV (reference sequence). V shed 3 bases and J shed 4 bases, with 7 bases lying between them. This CDR3 is 13 amino acids long. Here the CDR3 reads CASSFSGNQPQHF. CDR3 nucleotides: TGTGCCAGCAGTTTCTCGGGAAATCAGCCCCAGCATTTT.

The chain joins TRBV29-1 to TRBJ1-1; maybe TRBD1 (6 bases). The V end was cut by 4 bases, the J end by 7 bases, with 19 bases between. CDR3 length: 14 residues. Germline V gene sequence: CDR1 SQVTM, CDR2 ANQGSEA. The chain's CDR3 is CSVAVAQGFGEAFF. CDR3 nucleotides: TGCAGCGTTGCCGTGGCACAGGGATTTGGTGAAGCTTTCTTT.

The chain carries TRBV28 and TRBJ1-5; 9 nucleotides line up with TRBD1. The length of the CDR3 is 14 residues. CDR1 and CDR2 (germline): MDHEN, SYDVKM. Unmatched junction bases numbered 6, after V lost 7 bases and J lost 5 bases. CDR3 sequence reads: CASNGQGSYQPQHF. CDR3 nucleotide sequence: TGTGCCAGCAACGGACAGGGGTCTTATCAGCCCCAGCATTTT. The whole variable domain, remainder taken from reference TRBV28 and TRBJ1-5, is DVKVTQSSRYLVKRTGEKVFLECVQDMDHENMFWYRQDPGLGLRLIYFSYDVKMKEKGDIPEGYSVSREKKERFSLILESASTNQTSMYLCASNGQGSYQPQHFGDGTRLSIL.